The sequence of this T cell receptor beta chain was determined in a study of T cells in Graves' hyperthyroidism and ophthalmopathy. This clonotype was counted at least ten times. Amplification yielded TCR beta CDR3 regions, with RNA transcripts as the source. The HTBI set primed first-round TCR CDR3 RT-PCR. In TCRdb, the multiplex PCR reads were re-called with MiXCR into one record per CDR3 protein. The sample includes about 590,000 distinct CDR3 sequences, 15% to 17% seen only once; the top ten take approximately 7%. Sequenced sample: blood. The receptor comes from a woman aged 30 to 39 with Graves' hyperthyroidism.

CDR3 sequence reads: CASSRDPGGTSSPAEQFF. Written as DNA, the CDR3 is TGTGCCAGCAGTAGGGACCCGGGCGGGACTAGCTCCCCCGCGGAGCAGTTCTTC. The chain combines TRBV12-3 or TRBV12-4 with TRBJ2-1; 9 bases map to TRBD2. The CDR3 has 18 residues. V lost 5 bases, J lost 10 bases, and 21 bases stayed unmatched.